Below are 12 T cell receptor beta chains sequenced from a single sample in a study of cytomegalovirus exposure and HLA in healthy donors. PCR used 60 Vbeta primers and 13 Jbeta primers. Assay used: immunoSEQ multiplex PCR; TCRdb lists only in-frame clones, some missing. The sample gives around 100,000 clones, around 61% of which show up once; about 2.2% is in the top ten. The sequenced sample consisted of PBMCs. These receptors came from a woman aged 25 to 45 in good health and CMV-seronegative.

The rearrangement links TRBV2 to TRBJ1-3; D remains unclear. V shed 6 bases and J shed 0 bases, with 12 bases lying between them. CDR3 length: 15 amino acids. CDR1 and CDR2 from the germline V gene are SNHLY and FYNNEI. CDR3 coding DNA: TGTGCCAGCAGGGGTGAGGGCCTCTCTGGAAACACCATATATTTT. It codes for CASRGEGLSGNTIYF. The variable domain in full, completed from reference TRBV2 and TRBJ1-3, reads EPEVTQTPSHQVTQMGQEVILRCVPISNHLYFYWYRQILGQKVEFLVSFYNNEISEKSEIFDDQFSVERPDGSNFTLKIRSTKLEDSAMYFCASRGEGLSGNTIYFGEGSWLTVV.

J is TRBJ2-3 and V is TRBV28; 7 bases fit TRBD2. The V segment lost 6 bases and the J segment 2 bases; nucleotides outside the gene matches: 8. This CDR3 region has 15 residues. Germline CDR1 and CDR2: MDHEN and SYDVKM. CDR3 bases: TGTGCCAGCAGCCCCCGGGGGGACTACACAGATACGCAGTATTTT. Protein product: CASSPRGDYTDTQYF.

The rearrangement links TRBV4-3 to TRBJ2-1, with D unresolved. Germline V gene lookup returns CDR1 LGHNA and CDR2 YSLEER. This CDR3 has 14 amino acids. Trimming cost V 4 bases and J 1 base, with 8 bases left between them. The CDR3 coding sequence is TGCGCCAGCAGCCCCTCTGTGTCCTACAATGAGCAGTTCTTC. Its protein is CASSPSVSYNEQFF.

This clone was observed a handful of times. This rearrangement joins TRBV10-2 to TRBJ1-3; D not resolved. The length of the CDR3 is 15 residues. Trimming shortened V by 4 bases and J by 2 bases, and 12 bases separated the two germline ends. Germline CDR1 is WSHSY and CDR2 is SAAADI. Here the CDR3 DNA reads TGCGCCAGCAGTGGATACCGAGGGACTGGAAACACCATATATTTT. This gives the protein CASSGYRGTGNTIYF.

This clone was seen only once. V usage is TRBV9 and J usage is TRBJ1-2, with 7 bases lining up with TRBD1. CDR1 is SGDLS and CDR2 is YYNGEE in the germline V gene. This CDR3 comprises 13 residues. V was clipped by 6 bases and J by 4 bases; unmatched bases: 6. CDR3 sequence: CASTEGQSYGYTF. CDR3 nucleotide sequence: TGTGCCAGCACCGAGGGACAGTCCTATGGCTACACCTTC.

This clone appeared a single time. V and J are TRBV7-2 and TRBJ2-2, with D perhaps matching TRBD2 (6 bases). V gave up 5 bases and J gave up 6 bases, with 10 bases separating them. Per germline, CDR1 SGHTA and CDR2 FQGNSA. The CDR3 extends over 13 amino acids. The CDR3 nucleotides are TGTGCCAGCAGCCTAGGAGGGTCCGGGGAGCTGTTTTTT. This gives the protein CASSLGGSGELFF.

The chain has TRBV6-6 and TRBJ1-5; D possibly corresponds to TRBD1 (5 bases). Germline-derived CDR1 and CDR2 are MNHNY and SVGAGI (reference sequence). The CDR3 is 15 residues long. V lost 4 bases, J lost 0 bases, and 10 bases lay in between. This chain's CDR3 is CASSSQGYSNQPQHF. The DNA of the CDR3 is TGTGCCAGCAGTTCCCAGGGATATAGCAATCAGCCCCAGCATTTT.

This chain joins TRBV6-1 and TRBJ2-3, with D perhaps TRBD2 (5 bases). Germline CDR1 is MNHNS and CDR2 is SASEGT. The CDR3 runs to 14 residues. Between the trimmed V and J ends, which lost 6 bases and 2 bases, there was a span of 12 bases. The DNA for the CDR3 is TGTGCCAGCAGCTTTCGAGGGATCACAGATACGCAGTATTTT. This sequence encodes CASSFRGITDTQYF.

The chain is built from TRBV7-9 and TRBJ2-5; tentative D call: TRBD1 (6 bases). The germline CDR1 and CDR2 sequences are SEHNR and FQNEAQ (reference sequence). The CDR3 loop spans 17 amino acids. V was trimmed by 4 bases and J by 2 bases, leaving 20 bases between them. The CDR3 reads CASSSSLQGLQQETQYF. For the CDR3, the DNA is TGTGCCAGCAGCTCATCCTTACAGGGTCTCCAACAAGAGACCCAGTACTTC. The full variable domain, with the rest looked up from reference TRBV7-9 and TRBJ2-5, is DTGVSQNPRHKITKRGQNVTFRCDPISEHNRLYWYRQTLGQGPEFLTYFQNEAQLEKSRLLSDRFSAERPKGSFSTLEIQRTEQGDSAMYLCASSSSLQGLQQETQYFGPGTRLLVL.

This CDR3 reads CASSLAANRADTQYF. In DNA form, the CDR3 reads TGCGCCAGCAGCTTGGCCGCCAATCGGGCAGATACGCAGTATTTT. The chain uses TRBV5-1 and TRBJ2-3, with D unclear. V was shortened by 0 bases and J by 4 bases, with 12 bases between the two germline ends. This CDR3 is built from 15 residues. Germline V CDR1 and CDR2: SGHRS, YFSETQ.

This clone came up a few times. CDR3 DNA: TGTGCCAGCAGTGAAGGGCCGAGACTCACTGAAGCTTTCTTT. This gives the protein CASSEGPRLTEAFF. The chain carries TRBV2 and TRBJ1-1; D uncertain. The V gene's germline CDR1 is SNHLY and CDR2 FYNNEI. The CDR3 is 14 residues long. The ends were cut back, 1 base at V and 4 bases at J, with 10 bases in the middle.

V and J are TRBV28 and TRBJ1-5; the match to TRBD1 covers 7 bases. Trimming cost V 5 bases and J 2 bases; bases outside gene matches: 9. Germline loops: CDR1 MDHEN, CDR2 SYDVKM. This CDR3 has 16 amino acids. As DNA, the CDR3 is TGTGCCAGCAGTCCTACGACAGGGATGGGCAATCAGCCCCAGCATTTT. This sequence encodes CASSPTTGMGNQPQHF. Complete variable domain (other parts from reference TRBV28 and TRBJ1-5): DVKVTQSSRYLVKRTGEKVFLECVQDMDHENMFWYRQDPGLGLRLIYFSYDVKMKEKGDIPEGYSVSREKKERFSLILESASTNQTSMYLCASSPTTGMGNQPQHFGDGTRLSIL.